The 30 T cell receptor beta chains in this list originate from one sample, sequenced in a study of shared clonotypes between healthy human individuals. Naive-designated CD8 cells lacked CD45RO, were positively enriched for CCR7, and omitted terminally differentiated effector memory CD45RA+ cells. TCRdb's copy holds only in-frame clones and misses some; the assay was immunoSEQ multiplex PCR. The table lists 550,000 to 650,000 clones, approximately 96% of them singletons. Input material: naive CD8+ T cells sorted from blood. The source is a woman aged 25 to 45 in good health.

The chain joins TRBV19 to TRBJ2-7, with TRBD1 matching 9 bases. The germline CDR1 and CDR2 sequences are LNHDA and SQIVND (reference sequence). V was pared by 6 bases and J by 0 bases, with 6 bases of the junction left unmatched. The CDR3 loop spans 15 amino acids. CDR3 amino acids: CASSFGQGHSYEQYF. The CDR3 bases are TGTGCCAGTAGCTTCGGACAGGGGCACTCCTACGAGCAGTACTTC.

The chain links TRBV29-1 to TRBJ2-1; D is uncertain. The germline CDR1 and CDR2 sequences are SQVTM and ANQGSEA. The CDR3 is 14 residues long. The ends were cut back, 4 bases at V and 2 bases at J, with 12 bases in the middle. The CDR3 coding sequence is TGCAGCGTTGTGGGCTCCAAAACCTACAATGAGCAGTTCTTC. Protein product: CSVVGSKTYNEQFF.

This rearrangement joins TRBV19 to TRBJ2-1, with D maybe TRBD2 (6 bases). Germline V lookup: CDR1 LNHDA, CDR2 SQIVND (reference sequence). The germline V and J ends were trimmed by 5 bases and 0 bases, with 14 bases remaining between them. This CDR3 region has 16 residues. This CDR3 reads CASSSLATSSYNEQFF. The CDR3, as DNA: TGTGCCAGTAGTTCTCTAGCGACTAGCTCCTACAATGAGCAGTTCTTC.

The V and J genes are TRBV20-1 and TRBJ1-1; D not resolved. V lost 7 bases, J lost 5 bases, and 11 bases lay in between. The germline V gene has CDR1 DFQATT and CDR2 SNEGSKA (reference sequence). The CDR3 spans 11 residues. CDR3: CSGKDGTEAFF. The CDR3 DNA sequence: TGCAGTGGAAAAGATGGGACTGAAGCTTTCTTT.

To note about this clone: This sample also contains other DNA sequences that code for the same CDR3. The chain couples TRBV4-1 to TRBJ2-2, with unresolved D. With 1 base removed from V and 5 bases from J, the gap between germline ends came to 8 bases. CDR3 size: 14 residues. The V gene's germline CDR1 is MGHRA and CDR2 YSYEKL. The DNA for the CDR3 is TGCGCCAGCAGCCAAGTGTCCGCAACCGGGGAGCTGTTTTTT. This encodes CASSQVSATGELFF.

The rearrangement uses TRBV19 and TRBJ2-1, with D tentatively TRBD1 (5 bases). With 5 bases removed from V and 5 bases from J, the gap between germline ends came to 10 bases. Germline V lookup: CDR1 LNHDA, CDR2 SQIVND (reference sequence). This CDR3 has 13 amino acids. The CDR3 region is CASSVTVDNEQFF. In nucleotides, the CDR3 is TGTGCCAGTAGTGTGACAGTGGACAATGAGCAGTTCTTC.

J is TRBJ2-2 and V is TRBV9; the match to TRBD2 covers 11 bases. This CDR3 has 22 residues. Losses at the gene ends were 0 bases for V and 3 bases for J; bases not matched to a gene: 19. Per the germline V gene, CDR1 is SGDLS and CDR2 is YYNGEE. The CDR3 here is CASSVATTTREGSGRDTGELFF. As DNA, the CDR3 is TGTGCCAGCAGCGTAGCTACGACAACCCGGGAGGGTAGCGGGAGGGACACCGGGGAGCTGTTTTTT.

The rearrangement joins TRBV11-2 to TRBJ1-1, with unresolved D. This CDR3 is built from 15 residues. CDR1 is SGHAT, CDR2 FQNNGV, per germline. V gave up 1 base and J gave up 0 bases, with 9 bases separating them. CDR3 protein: CASSLVDGLNTEAFF. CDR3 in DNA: TGTGCCAGCAGCTTAGTGGACGGACTGAACACTGAAGCTTTCTTT.

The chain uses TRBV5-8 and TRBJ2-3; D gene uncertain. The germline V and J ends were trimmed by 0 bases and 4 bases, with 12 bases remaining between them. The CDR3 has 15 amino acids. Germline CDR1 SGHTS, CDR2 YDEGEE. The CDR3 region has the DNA TGTGCCAGCAGCTTGGCGGTGAGGTGGCCAGATACGCAGTATTTT. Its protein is CASSLAVRWPDTQYF.

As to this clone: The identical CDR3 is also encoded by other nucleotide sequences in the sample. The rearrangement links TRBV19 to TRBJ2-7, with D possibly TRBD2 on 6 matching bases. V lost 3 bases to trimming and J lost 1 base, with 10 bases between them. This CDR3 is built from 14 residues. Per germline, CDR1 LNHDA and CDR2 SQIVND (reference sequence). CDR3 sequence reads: CASSIPGASYEQYF. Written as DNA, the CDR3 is TGTGCCAGTAGTATTCCGGGAGCGTCCTACGAGCAGTACTTC.

CDR3 in amino acids: CASSYGFEGVGETQYF. CDR3 DNA sequence: TGTGCCAGCAGCTACGGATTCGAGGGGGTCGGGGAGACCCAGTACTTC. V and J are TRBV7-9 and TRBJ2-5; a possible D gene is TRBD1 (6 bases). The CDR3 spans 16 residues. From germline, CDR1 is SEHNR and CDR2 FQNEAQ (reference sequence). The V gene lost 4 bases and the J gene lost 5 bases, with 20 bases spanning the gap.

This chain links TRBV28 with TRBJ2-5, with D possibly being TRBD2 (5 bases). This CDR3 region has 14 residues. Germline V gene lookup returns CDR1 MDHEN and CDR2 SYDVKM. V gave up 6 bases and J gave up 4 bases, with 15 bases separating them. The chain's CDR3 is CASSSRAPGETQYF. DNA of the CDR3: TGTGCCAGCAGCTCGAGGGCCCCCGGAGAGACCCAGTACTTC.

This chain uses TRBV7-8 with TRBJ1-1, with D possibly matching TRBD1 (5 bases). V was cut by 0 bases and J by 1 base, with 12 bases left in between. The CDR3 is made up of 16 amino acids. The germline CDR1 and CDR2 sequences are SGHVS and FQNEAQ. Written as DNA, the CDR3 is TGTGCCAGCAGCTTAGCAGGGGCGGAGAGGAACACTGAAGCTTTCTTT. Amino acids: CASSLAGAERNTEAFF.

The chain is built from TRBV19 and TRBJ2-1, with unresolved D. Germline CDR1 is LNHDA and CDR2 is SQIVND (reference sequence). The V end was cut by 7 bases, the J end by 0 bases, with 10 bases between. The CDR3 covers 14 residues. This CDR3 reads CASTQTSSYNEQFF. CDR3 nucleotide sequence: TGTGCCAGTACACAGACGAGCTCCTACAATGAGCAGTTCTTC.

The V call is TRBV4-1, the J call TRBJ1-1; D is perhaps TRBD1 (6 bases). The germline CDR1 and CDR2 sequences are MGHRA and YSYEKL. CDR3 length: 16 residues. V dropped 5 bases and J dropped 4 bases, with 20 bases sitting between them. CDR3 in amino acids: CASSSPPGHIATEAFF. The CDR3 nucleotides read TGCGCCAGCAGCAGTCCCCCGGGACACATCGCCACTGAAGCTTTCTTT.

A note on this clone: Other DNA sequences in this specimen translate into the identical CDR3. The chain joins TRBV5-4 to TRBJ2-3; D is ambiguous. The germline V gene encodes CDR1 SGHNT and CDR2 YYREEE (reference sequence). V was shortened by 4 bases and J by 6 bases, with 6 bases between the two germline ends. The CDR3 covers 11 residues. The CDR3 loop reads CASSTTDTQYF. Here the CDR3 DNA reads TGTGCCAGCAGCACGACCGATACGCAGTATTTT.

The CDR3 coding sequence is TGTGCCAGCAGCTTGGCTACTAGCGGGAAGTTCAATGAGCAGTTCTTC. Its protein is CASSLATSGKFNEQFF. The chain is built from TRBV5-6 and TRBJ2-1; 10 bases line up with TRBD2. The CDR3 contains 16 residues. Trimming cost V 0 bases and J 6 bases; bases outside gene matches: 6. Germline V gene lookup returns CDR1 SGHDT and CDR2 YYEEEE. The full variable domain, rest sourced from reference TRBV5-6 and TRBJ2-1, is DAGVTQSPTHLIKTRGQQVTLRCSPKSGHDTVSWYQQALGQGPQFIFQYYEEEERQRGNFPDRFSGHQFPNYSSELNVNALLLGDSALYLCASSLATSGKFNEQFFGPGTRLTVL.

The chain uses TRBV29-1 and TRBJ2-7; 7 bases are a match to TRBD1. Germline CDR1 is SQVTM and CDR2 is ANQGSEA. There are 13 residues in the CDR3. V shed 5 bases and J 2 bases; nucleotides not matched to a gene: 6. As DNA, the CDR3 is TGCAGCGTTCTGACAGGGCAGGCCTACGAGCAGTACTTC. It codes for CSVLTGQAYEQYF.

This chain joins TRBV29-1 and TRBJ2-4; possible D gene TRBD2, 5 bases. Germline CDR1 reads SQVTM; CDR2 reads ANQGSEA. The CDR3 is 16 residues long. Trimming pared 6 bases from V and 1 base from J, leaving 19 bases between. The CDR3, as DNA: TGCAGCGTCGCGGGCCATGCCCTTTACGCCAAAAACATTCAGTACTTC. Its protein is CSVAGHALYAKNIQYF.

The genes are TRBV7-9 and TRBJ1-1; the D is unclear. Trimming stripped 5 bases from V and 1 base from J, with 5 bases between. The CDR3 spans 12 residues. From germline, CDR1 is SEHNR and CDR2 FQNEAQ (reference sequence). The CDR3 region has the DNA TGTGCCAGCAGCCCGAAGAACACTGAAGCTTTCTTT. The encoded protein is CASSPKNTEAFF.

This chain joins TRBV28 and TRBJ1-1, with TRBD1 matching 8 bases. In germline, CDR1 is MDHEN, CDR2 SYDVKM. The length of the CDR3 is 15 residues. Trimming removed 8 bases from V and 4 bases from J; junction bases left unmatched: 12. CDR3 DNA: TGTGCCAGCCGAAGCGGACAGGGCAGAGGCACTGAAGCTTTCTTT. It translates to CASRSGQGRGTEAFF. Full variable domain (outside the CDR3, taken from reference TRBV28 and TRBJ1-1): DVKVTQSSRYLVKRTGEKVFLECVQDMDHENMFWYRQDPGLGLRLIYFSYDVKMKEKGDIPEGYSVSREKKERFSLILESASTNQTSMYLCASRSGQGRGTEAFFGQGTRLTVV.

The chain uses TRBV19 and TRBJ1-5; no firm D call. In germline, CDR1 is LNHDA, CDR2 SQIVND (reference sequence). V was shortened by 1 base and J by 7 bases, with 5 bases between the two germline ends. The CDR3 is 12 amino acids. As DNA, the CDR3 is TGTGCCAGTAGTATAGGGGCACAGCCCCAGCATTTT. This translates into CASSIGAQPQHF.

CDR3 sequence reads: CASSPGQFEGPQHF. As DNA, the CDR3 is TGTGCCAGTAGTCCCGGACAGTTCGAGGGGCCCCAGCATTTT. The rearrangement uses TRBV19 and TRBJ1-5; D possibly corresponds to TRBD1 (6 bases). Trimming cost V 5 bases and J 9 bases, with 17 bases left between them. The germline gives CDR1 LNHDA, CDR2 SQIVND (reference sequence). There are 14 residues in the CDR3.

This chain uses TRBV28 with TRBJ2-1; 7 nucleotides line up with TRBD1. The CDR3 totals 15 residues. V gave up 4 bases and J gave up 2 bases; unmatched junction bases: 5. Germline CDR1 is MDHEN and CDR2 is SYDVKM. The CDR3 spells CASSSQGLPYNEQFF. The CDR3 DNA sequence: TGTGCCAGCAGTTCACAGGGGTTACCCTACAATGAGCAGTTCTTC.

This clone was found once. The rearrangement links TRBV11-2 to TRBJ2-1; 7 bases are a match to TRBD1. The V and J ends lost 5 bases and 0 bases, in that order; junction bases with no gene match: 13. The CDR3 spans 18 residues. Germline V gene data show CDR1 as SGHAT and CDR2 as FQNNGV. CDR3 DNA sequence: TGTGCCAGCAGCCGCCCCTCTCCCGACAGGGCCTCCTACAATGAGCAGTTCTTC. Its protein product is CASSRPSPDRASYNEQFF.

The CDR3 region has the DNA TGTGCCAGCAGCTTAGAGGGCGGGAGAACAGATACGCAGTATTTT. This encodes CASSLEGGRTDTQYF. This sequence joins TRBV11-2 and TRBJ2-3, with 7 bases matching TRBD2. The CDR3 length is 15 residues. With V trimmed by 0 bases and J by 3 bases, 3 bases remained unmatched. The germline gives CDR1 SGHAT, CDR2 FQNNGV.

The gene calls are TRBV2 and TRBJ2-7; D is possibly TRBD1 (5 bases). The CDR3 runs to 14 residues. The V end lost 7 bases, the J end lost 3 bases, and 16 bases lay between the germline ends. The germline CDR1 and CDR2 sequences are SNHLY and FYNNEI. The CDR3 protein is CASILQDLSYEQYF. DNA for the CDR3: TGTGCCAGCATCCTACAGGATCTGAGCTACGAGCAGTACTTC.

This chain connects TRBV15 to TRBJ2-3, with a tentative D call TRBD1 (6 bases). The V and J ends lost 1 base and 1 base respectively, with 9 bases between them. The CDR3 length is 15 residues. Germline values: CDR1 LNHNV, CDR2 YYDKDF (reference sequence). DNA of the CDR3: TGTGCCACCAGCAGAGGCAGGGGCCGCACAGATACGCAGTATTTT. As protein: CATSRGRGRTDTQYF.

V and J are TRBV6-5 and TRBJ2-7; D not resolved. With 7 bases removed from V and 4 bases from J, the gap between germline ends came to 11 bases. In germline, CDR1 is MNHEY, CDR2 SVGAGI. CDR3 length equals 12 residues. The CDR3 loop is CASTSGVYEQYF. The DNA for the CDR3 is TGTGCCAGCACTTCTGGGGTTTACGAGCAGTACTTC.

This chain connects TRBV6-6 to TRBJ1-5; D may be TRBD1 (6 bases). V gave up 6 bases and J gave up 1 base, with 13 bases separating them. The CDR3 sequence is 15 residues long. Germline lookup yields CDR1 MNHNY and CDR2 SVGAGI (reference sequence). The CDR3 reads CASRQDSLSNQPQHF. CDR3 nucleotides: TGTGCCAGCAGACAGGACAGCCTGAGCAATCAGCCCCAGCATTTT.